These 20 T cell receptor beta chains originate from one sample sequenced in a study of regulatory T cells in long-lasting Graves disease. Time point: newly diagnosed GD, antithyroid drugs for less than 3 months. RNA extracted from PBMCs served as the sequencing template. Investigators prepared the TCR beta libraries by applying iRepertoire HTBI primers and Arm-PCR of CDR3 regions. MiXCR, applied by TCRdb to the multiplex PCR reads, yields one record per CDR3 protein. Among about 470,000 distinct CDR3 sequences listed, under 15% were seen once. This sample was shared with a second study, whose subject was T cells in Graves' hyperthyroidism and ophthalmopathy.

The sample was peripheral blood mononuclear cells (PBMCs), taken at new diagnosis, from a patient treated with antithyroid drugs. The receptors shown here come from a woman between 25 and 40 years old with Graves disease.

This clonotype showed up many times. The CDR3 is CASSHGRSSTDTQYF. The CDR3 DNA reads TGTGCCAGCAGCCATGGGAGGAGCAGCACAGATACGCAGTATTTT. This sequence joins TRBV3-1 and TRBJ2-3, with D possibly being TRBD2 (6 bases). CDR3 length: 15 amino acids. Germline V gene data show CDR1 as LGHDT and CDR2 as YNNKEL (reference sequence). The germline V and J ends were trimmed by 3 bases and 0 bases, with 10 bases remaining between them.

This clonotype has a count of ten or more. The V call is TRBV5-1, the J call TRBJ2-5; no reliable D call. The CDR3 sequence is 14 residues long. Trimming stripped 0 bases from V and 0 bases from J, with 6 bases between. Per germline, CDR1 SGHRS and CDR2 YFSETQ. This CDR3 is CASSLAAYQETQYF. CDR3 bases: TGCGCCAGCAGCTTGGCAGCGTACCAAGAGACCCAGTACTTC.

This clonotype appeared many times. The V call is TRBV6-1, the J call TRBJ2-7; TRBD2 matches 13 bases. There are 14 residues in the CDR3. The germline gives CDR1 MNHNS, CDR2 SASEGT. The V gene end was trimmed by 6 bases and the J gene end by 4 bases; junction bases not matched to a gene: 3. The CDR3: CASSRTSGRYEQYF. CDR3 coding DNA: TGTGCCAGCAGCCGGACTAGCGGGAGATACGAGCAGTACTTC.

This clonotype has ten or more counts. This sequence joins TRBV6-1 and TRBJ2-1, with TRBD1 as a possible D gene (6 bases). This CDR3 is built from 15 residues. CDR1 is MNHNS, CDR2 SASEGT, per germline. V dropped 6 bases and J dropped 6 bases, with 18 bases sitting between them. This CDR3 is CASRPGSARGNEQFF. The CDR3 DNA follows: TGTGCCAGCAGACCAGGCAGTGCCAGGGGCAATGAGCAGTTCTTC.

This clonotype appeared many times. The rearrangement joins TRBV13 to TRBJ1-2, with D perhaps matching TRBD1 (5 bases). From germline, CDR1 is PRHDT and CDR2 FYEKMQ (reference sequence). Trimming stripped 4 bases from V and 5 bases from J, with 11 bases between. The CDR3 has 13 residues. The CDR3 loop is CASSSGDVYGYTF. The CDR3 nucleotides read TGTGCCAGCAGCTCGGGGGACGTTTATGGCTACACCTTC.

In its sample, this clonotype was seen a few times. Mismatch with germline at one junction end may stem from a read error. This rearrangement joins TRBV11-1 to TRBJ1-1; D is possibly TRBD1 (5 bases). CDR3 length equals 13 residues. Germline CDR1 is SGHAT and CDR2 is FQDESV (reference sequence). The CDR3 nucleotides read TGCGCCAGCAGGCCCACCGGGGGGACTGAAGCTTTCTTT. Its translation: CASRPTGGTEAFF.

V and J are TRBV9 and TRBJ2-1; D possibly corresponds to TRBD2 (6 bases). CDR1 SGDLS and CDR2 YYNGEE come from the germline V gene. V was clipped by 7 bases and J by 11 bases, with 13 bases between them. This CDR3 spans 11 amino acids. CDR3 amino acids: CASGGIRQQFF. The CDR3 DNA reads as TGTGCCAGCGGCGGGATACGCCAGCAGTTCTTC.

The chain uses TRBV5-4 and TRBJ2-1; D is ambiguous. Germline lookup yields CDR1 SGHNT and CDR2 YYREEE (reference sequence). Deletions cut 0 bases from V and 9 bases from J, with 10 bases between. The CDR3 spans 13 residues. CDR3 region: CASSLDSYTEQFF. The CDR3 bases are TGTGCCAGCAGCTTGGATAGCTATACTGAGCAGTTCTTC.

This clonotype was seen at least ten times. The V call is TRBV20-1, the J call TRBJ2-3, with D perhaps matching TRBD2 (6 bases). The CDR3 is made up of 13 amino acids. Germline CDR1 is DFQATT and CDR2 is SNEGSKA (reference sequence). The V gene lost 6 bases and the J gene lost 0 bases, with 10 bases spanning the gap. This CDR3 reads CSAKLASTDTQYF. Here the CDR3 DNA reads TGCAGTGCAAAACTAGCTAGCACAGATACGCAGTATTTT.

This clonotype has a count of ten or more. The chain has TRBV7-3 and TRBJ1-5, with D unresolved. Trimming took off 7 bases at V and 5 bases at J, with 12 bases between the two ends. This CDR3 region has 13 residues. From germline, CDR1 is SGHTA and CDR2 FQGTGA. The CDR3 sequence is CASIGWSDQPQHF. CDR3 bases: TGTGCCAGCATAGGGTGGTCGGATCAGCCCCAGCATTTT.

In its sample, this clonotype was seen many times. The V call is TRBV29-1, the J call TRBJ2-5, with D possibly being TRBD2 (6 bases). Trimming removed 1 base at V and 3 bases at J, with 12 bases between. The CDR3 spans 14 residues. Germline V CDR1 and CDR2: SQVTM, ANQGSEA. CDR3 loop: CSVEGQVAEETQYF. Here the CDR3 DNA reads TGCAGCGTTGAAGGGCAGGTAGCGGAAGAGACCCAGTACTTC.

This clonotype appeared a few times. The chain is built from TRBV20-1 and TRBJ2-5; D uncertain. The CDR3 loop spans 15 amino acids. The V end was cut by 0 bases, the J end by 2 bases, with 13 bases between. Germline-derived CDR1 and CDR2 are DFQATT and SNEGSKA (reference sequence). CDR3 coding DNA: TGCAGTGCTAGAGATACGTCCCTACCACAAGAGACCCAGTACTTC. This gives the protein CSARDTSLPQETQYF.

In this sample, this clonotype turned up a few times. The chain has TRBV4-1 and TRBJ2-3; TRBD2 matches 9 bases. The CDR3 runs 18 residues. Germline values: CDR1 MGHRA, CDR2 YSYEKL. V lost 1 base to trimming and J lost 3 bases; unmatched junction nucleotides: 11. The CDR3 reads CASSQVGSASGITDTQYF. CDR3 in DNA: TGCGCCAGCAGCCAAGTAGGGTCGGCTAGCGGGATTACAGATACGCAGTATTTT.

This clonotype was seen at least ten times. The chain combines TRBV20-1 with TRBJ2-3, with D perhaps TRBD1 or TRBD2 (5 bases each). The V end lost 6 bases, the J end lost 3 bases, and 13 bases lay between the germline ends. This CDR3 is built from 13 residues. CDR1 and CDR2 (germline): DFQATT, SNEGSKA (reference sequence). CDR3 region: CSATRDRTDTQYF. The CDR3 bases are TGCAGTGCAACCCGGGACCGGACAGATACGCAGTATTTT.

This clonotype has only a few counts. J is TRBJ2-3 and V is TRBV10-2, with a tentative D call TRBD2 (7 bases). V was cut by 8 bases and J by 1 base, with 10 bases left in between. CDR1 is WSHSY and CDR2 is SAAADI in the germline V gene. CDR3 size: 13 residues. The CDR3 DNA reads as TGCGCCAGCGGGGGGGCCCGCACAGATACGCAGTATTTT. Its translation: CASGGARTDTQYF.

Ten or more counts support this clonotype. V is TRBV3-1 and J is TRBJ2-1; D remains ambiguous. This CDR3 is 14 amino acids long. With 2 bases removed from V and 5 bases from J, the gap between germline ends came to 10 bases. Germline loops: CDR1 LGHDT, CDR2 YNNKEL (reference sequence). CDR3 coding DNA: TGTGCCAGCAGCCAACGGGTCGTCAACAATGAGCAGTTCTTC. This sequence encodes CASSQRVVNNEQFF.

This clonotype was counted only a few times. This may come from a read error, since a much larger clone is one base off. The chain recombines TRBV5-1 with TRBJ2-1; TRBD2 aligns across 9 bases. Germline V gene sequence: CDR1 SGHRS, CDR2 YFSETQ. This CDR3 has 17 residues. V lost 1 base, J lost 6 bases, and 11 bases stayed unmatched. As DNA, the CDR3 is TGCGCCAGCAGCTTGTCATTGCGGCTACTAGCGGGCAATGAGCAGTTCTTC. Protein product: CASSLSLRLLAGNEQFF. The full variable domain, with the rest looked up from reference TRBV5-1 and TRBJ2-1, is KAGVTQTPRYLIKTRGQQVTLSCSPISGHRSVSWYQQTPGQGLQFLFEYFSETQRNKGNFPGRFSGRQFSNSRSEMNVSTLELGDSALYLCASSLSLRLLAGNEQFFGPGTRLTVL.

The gene calls are TRBV29-1 and TRBJ2-7; 8 bases are a match to TRBD2. Trimming at V came to 6 bases and at J to 7 bases, leaving 5 bases not matched to a gene. Germline V gene data show CDR1 as SQVTM and CDR2 as ANQGSEA. This CDR3 has 11 residues. CDR3 region: CSVREAGEQYF. The CDR3 nucleotides read TGCAGCGTGCGGGAGGCGGGGGAGCAGTACTTC.

This clonotype was seen ten or more times. The chain recombines TRBV28 with TRBJ2-3; TRBD2 is a possible D gene (6 bases). V lost 5 bases and J 3 bases, leaving 15 bases between the germline ends. The CDR3 extends over 15 amino acids. From germline, CDR1 is MDHEN and CDR2 SYDVKM. The CDR3 loop is CASSRLGKTTDTQYF. CDR3 nucleotide sequence: TGTGCCAGCAGTCGACTAGGTAAAACGACAGATACGCAGTATTTT. The full variable domain, its missing parts supplied by reference TRBV28 and TRBJ2-3, is DVKVTQSSRYLVKRTGEKVFLECVQDMDHENMFWYRQDPGLGLRLIYFSYDVKMKEKGDIPEGYSVSREKKERFSLILESASTNQTSMYLCASSRLGKTTDTQYFGPGTRLTVL.

This clonotype showed up many times. J is TRBJ1-1 and V is TRBV30, with unresolved D. V was cut by 0 bases and J by 5 bases, with 4 bases left in between. This CDR3 spans 11 amino acids. Germline assignment: CDR1 GTSNPN and CDR2 SVGIG (reference sequence). As DNA, the CDR3 is TGTGCCTGGAGTGTCTTAACTGAAGCTTTCTTT. Translated, it gives CAWSVLTEAFF.